This is a list of T cell receptor beta chains from one sample in a study of T cell responses to AZD1222 COVID-19 vaccine. Assay: immunoSEQ multiplex PCR; the TCRdb copy retains only in-frame clones and omits some. The sample has under 150,000 clones; 70% to 90% are singletons. Sequenced material: peripheral blood, taken 28 days after the second AZD1222 dose. These TCRs come from an adult who received the AZD1222 COVID-19 vaccine. The CDR3 runs from the conserved cysteine through the conserved F or W.

j_call v_call cdr3_aa
TRBJ2-7 TRBV5-1 CASSLGGAGPSYEQYF
TRBJ1-6 TRBV19 CASKRDRGRSPLHF
TRBJ1-1 TRBV4-2 CASSQERVDTEAFF
TRBJ1-2 TRBV7-7 CASRRPGRESNYGYTF
TRBJ1-1 TRBV6-1 CASSEGAGWNTEAFF
TRBJ2-7 TRBV19 CASSITPLEGQYF
TRBJ2-5 TRBV19 CASSKSRGLQETQYF
TRBJ2-7 TRBV15 CATSRAAWTGATYEQYF
TRBJ2-7 TRBV5-1 CASRPYGEATYEQYF
TRBJ1-2 TRBV5-1 CASSIDRDYGYTF
TRBJ2-3 TRBV5-1 CASSWRDRGTDTQYF
TRBJ1-5 TRBV2 CASSVRGRQPQHF
TRBJ1-5 TRBV7-2 CASSLVPQQPQHF
TRBJ2-5 TRBV7-9 CASSLGAGLSGETQYF
TRBJ2-7 TRBV11-2 CASSSTSGPATPLEQYF
TRBJ1-1 TRBV19 CASPPPGRGRTEAFF
TRBJ2-2 TRBV4-2 CASSRTRTSGRTGELFF
TRBJ1-6 TRBV30 CAWSPGSPLHF
TRBJ2-1 TRBV30 CAWSGRYDNEQFF
TRBJ1-1 TRBV5-1 CASSLTGLQTEAFF
TRBJ2-2 TRBV2 CASTRTNTGELFF
TRBJ1-5 TRBV30 CAWSGEGSQPQHF
TRBJ1-2 TRBV12-3/TRBV12-4 CASSRTQAYGYTF
TRBJ1-1 TRBV21-1 CASSKGTGRRGRGYTEAFF
TRBJ2-7 TRBV7-8 CASSLVGGQTYEQYF
TRBJ2-5 TRBV5-1 CASSLGQGQETQYF
TRBJ2-7 TRBV7-2 CASSLAGGPVSYEQYF
TRBJ1-1 TRBV7-9 CASSFGGSWNTEAFF
TRBJ2-2 TRBV30 CAWRGLAPGELFF
TRBJ2-1 TRBV5-6 CASSFGAGVPSYNEQFF
TRBJ2-3 TRBV9 CASSGERTSGADTQYF
TRBJ1-1 TRBV9 CASSVNRNTEAFF
TRBJ2-5 TRBV30 CAWSSQGLETQYF
TRBJ2-3 TRBV30 CAWSVLAGGQDTQYF
TRBJ1-1 TRBV29-1 CSVLSGLNRQAFF
TRBJ2-7 TRBV11-2 CASSLGDSYEQYF
TRBJ1-5 TRBV19 CASSPEPVQPQHF
TRBJ1-2 TRBV5-5 CASTPGANYGYTF
TRBJ1-1 TRBV5-8 CASGITGIWDTEAFF
TRBJ1-5 TRBV28 CASSLALHQPQHF
TRBJ2-2 TRBV5-1 CASSLGQLSAGELFF
TRBJ1-1 TRBV5-6 CASGEMNTEAFF
TRBJ2-3 TRBV7-6 CASSLVGGRLRDTQYF
TRBJ2-1 TRBV10-1 CAAGGGTYNEQFF